This T cell receptor beta chain came from a study of CD8+ T cells in alopecia areata. PBMCs were stained for CD3, CD4 and CD8, and CD4+ and CD8+ T cells were sorted. It was cDNA, reverse transcribed from extracted RNA, that served as the sequencing template. The assay was immunoSEQ multiplex PCR, and TCRdb's table has in-frame clones only and misses some. The data contain about 110,000 clones, approximately 59% of them singletons. Germline V gene data show CDR1 as SQVTM and CDR2 as ANQGSEA. V gave up 6 bases and J gave up 6 bases, with 12 bases separating them. This CDR3 is 12 amino acids long. The sample taken for sequencing was CD8+ T cells sorted from blood. J is TRBJ2-1 and V is TRBV29-1; D is perhaps TRBD1 or TRBD2 (6 bases each). The clonotype was recovered from a human donor in good health. The CDR3 DNA is TGCAGCGTGCTTGGGGGGCTCAATGAGCAGTTCTTC. This gives the protein CSVLGGLNEQFF.